The 22 T cell receptor beta chains below were found in one sample sequenced in a study of blood T cell repertoires in COVID-19. Using immunoSEQ multiplex PCR, the repertoire was profiled, and TCRdb retains in-frame clones only, with some absent. The table lists 78,000 or so clones, roughly 86% of them singletons. Material for sequencing was peripheral blood. Receptors originate from a woman between 50 and 59 years old with acute or convalescent COVID-19.

V is TRBV28 and J is TRBJ2-7; TRBD1 agrees at 8 bases. The CDR3 loop spans 17 amino acids. Germline values: CDR1 MDHEN, CDR2 SYDVKM. V trimming: 4 bases; J trimming: 9 bases; junction bases outside the gene matches: 20. The CDR3 sequence is CASSSLGFRQGALAQYF. In DNA, the CDR3 is TGTGCCAGCAGTTCGCTGGGTTTTAGGCAGGGGGCGTTGGCGCAGTACTTC.

V is TRBV2 and J is TRBJ2-2, with D possibly matching TRBD1 (6 bases). Trimming removed 4 bases at V and 4 bases at J, with 10 bases between. The CDR3 totals 14 residues. Germline V gives CDR1 SNHLY, CDR2 FYNNEI. CDR3 amino acids: CASSGQGLTGELFF. CDR3 bases: TGTGCCAGCAGTGGCCAGGGGCTCACCGGGGAGCTGTTTTTT. The full variable domain, rest sourced from reference TRBV2 and TRBJ2-2, is EPEVTQTPSHQVTQMGQEVILRCVPISNHLYFYWYRQILGQKVEFLVSFYNNEISEKSEIFDDQFSVERPDGSNFTLKIRSTKLEDSAMYFCASSGQGLTGELFFGEGSRLTVL.

The genes are TRBV7-3 and TRBJ2-3; TRBD2 aligns across 8 bases. V was pared by 3 bases and J by 4 bases, with 9 bases of the junction left unmatched. This CDR3 has 16 amino acids. Germline V gene lookup returns CDR1 SGHTA and CDR2 FQGTGA. CDR3 in DNA: TGTGCCAGCAGCTTTGGGCAGCGGGGGATCTCAGATACGCAGTATTTT. The encoded protein is CASSFGQRGISDTQYF.

The V call is TRBV18, the J call TRBJ1-5, with TRBD1 as a possible D gene (6 bases). The CDR3 runs 14 residues. The germline V and J ends were trimmed by 2 bases and 6 bases, with 11 bases remaining between them. Germline CDR1 KGHSH, CDR2 LQKENI. The CDR3 is CASSPLGAGQPQHF. The CDR3 DNA is TGTGCCAGCTCACCATTGGGGGCGGGTCAGCCCCAGCATTTT.

Here the CDR3 reads CASSYHDGYTF. In DNA, the CDR3 is TGTGCCAGCAGTTACCATGATGGCTACACCTTC. The rearrangement links TRBV6-6 to TRBJ1-2; no reliable D call. V was pared by 2 bases and J by 6 bases, with 4 bases between. Germline CDR1 and CDR2: MNHNY and SVGAGI (reference sequence). CDR3 size: 11 residues.

The chain uses TRBV5-8 and TRBJ1-2, with a tentative D call TRBD1 (5 bases). Germline V gene data show CDR1 as SGHTS and CDR2 as YDEGEE. The CDR3 extends over 14 amino acids. Trimming stripped 4 bases from V and 8 bases from J, with 18 bases between. The CDR3, as DNA: TGTGCCAGCAGCGGGGCCGTTGTGCCGGGCGGCTACACCTTC. The encoded protein is CASSGAVVPGGYTF.

This clone was picked up a small number of times. The chain carries TRBV13 and TRBJ2-3, with D perhaps TRBD2 (5 bases). This CDR3 has 17 residues. Trimming pared 5 bases from V and 2 bases from J, leaving 20 bases between. Germline-derived CDR1 and CDR2 are PRHDT and FYEKMQ (reference sequence). Written as DNA, the CDR3 is TGTGCCAGCAGCAGCGTCGGGCTACTAGGTGTCACAGATACGCAGTATTTT. Its protein product is CASSSVGLLGVTDTQYF. The complete variable domain, with remaining parts taken from reference TRBV13 and TRBJ2-3, reads AAGVIQSPRHLIKEKRETATLKCYPIPRHDTVYWYQQGPGQDPQFLISFYEKMQSDKGSIPDRFSAQQFSDYHSELNMSSLELGDSALYFCASSSVGLLGVTDTQYFGPGTRLTVL.

The gene calls are TRBV19 and TRBJ1-2, with TRBD1 matching 7 bases. The germline CDR1 and CDR2 sequences are LNHDA and SQIVND (reference sequence). The length of the CDR3 is 14 residues. With 4 bases clipped from V and 5 bases from J, the junction kept 7 bases outside the gene matches. In nucleotides, the CDR3 is TGTGCCAGTAGTAGCGCCGGCAGGGGGTATGGCTACACCTTC. Translation: CASSSAGRGYGYTF.

The gene calls are TRBV11-2 and TRBJ2-7; 8 bases are shared with TRBD2. This CDR3 is 14 amino acids long. Trimming at V came to 4 bases and at J to 3 bases, leaving 5 bases not matched to a gene. CDR1 and CDR2 (germline): SGHAT, FQNNGV. Here the CDR3 reads CASSYAGGNYEQYF. The CDR3 DNA reads as TGTGCCAGCAGCTACGCGGGGGGCAACTACGAGCAGTACTTC.

The gene calls are TRBV19 and TRBJ2-7; 10 nucleotides match TRBD1. The CDR3 sequence is 15 residues long. Unmatched junction bases numbered 6, after V lost 6 bases and J lost 1 base. CDR1 is LNHDA, CDR2 SQIVND, per germline (reference sequence). The CDR3 protein is CASSPGQGLSYEQYF. In DNA form, the CDR3 reads TGTGCCAGTAGCCCGGGACAGGGGTTATCCTACGAGCAGTACTTC.

The genes are TRBV2 and TRBJ2-2; 11 bases agree with TRBD2. This CDR3 spans 16 amino acids. V was pared by 6 bases and J by 0 bases, with 3 bases of the junction left unmatched. The germline gives CDR1 SNHLY, CDR2 FYNNEI. CDR3 DNA sequence: TGTGCCAGCAGACCTAGCGGGGGGCCGAACACCGGGGAGCTGTTTTTT. Protein: CASRPSGGPNTGELFF.

This clone was seen a few times. The gene calls are TRBV3-1 (or the pseudogene TRBV3-2) and TRBJ1-6, with D possibly TRBD1 on 6 matching bases. Between the trimmed V and J ends, which lost 5 bases and 14 bases, there was a span of 13 bases. The CDR3 totals 12 residues. Germline CDR1 is LGHDT and CDR2 is YNNKEL (reference sequence). DNA of the CDR3: TGTGCCAGCAGCGCTCCCGGGACATCCCTCCACTTT. It specifies CASSAPGTSLHF.

CDR3 residues: CASSLDRGPNYGYTF. CDR3 bases: TGTGCCAGCAGCTTAGACAGGGGGCCTAACTATGGCTACACCTTC. The rearrangement joins TRBV7-9 to TRBJ1-2, with 9 bases aligning to TRBD1. The J segment lost 0 bases and the V segment lost 1 base, leaving 0 bases of the junction unmatched. CDR3 length equals 15 residues. Per the germline V gene, CDR1 is SEHNR and CDR2 is FQNEAQ (reference sequence).

The rearrangement joins TRBV9 to TRBJ2-1, with D maybe TRBD1 (5 bases). The germline V and J ends were trimmed by 0 bases and 5 bases, with 6 bases remaining between them. The CDR3 is 13 amino acids. Germline CDR1 reads SGDLS; CDR2 reads YYNGEE. DNA of the CDR3: TGTGCCAGCAGCGTAGGGGGCCACAATGAGCAGTTCTTC. Its translation: CASSVGGHNEQFF. Full variable domain (missing parts from reference TRBV9 and TRBJ2-1): DSGVTQTPKHLITATGQRVTLRCSPRSGDLSVYWYQQSLDQGLQFLIQYYNGEERAKGNILERFSAQQFPDLHSELNLSSLELGDSALYFCASSVGGHNEQFFGPGTRLTVL.

V gene TRBV19 combines with J gene TRBJ1-4; 8 bases line up with TRBD1. CDR3 size: 15 residues. Losses at the gene ends were 4 bases for V and 5 bases for J; bases not matched to a gene: 6. Germline lookup yields CDR1 LNHDA and CDR2 SQIVND (reference sequence). In DNA form, the CDR3 reads TGTGCCAGTAGTAAAGGACAGGGACCAAATGAAAAACTGTTTTTT. Its protein is CASSKGQGPNEKLFF.

The chain is built from TRBV3-1 (or the pseudogene TRBV3-2) and TRBJ1-6, with 10 nucleotides matching TRBD1. CDR1 LGHDT and CDR2 YNNKEL come from the germline V gene (reference sequence). Unmatched junction bases numbered 4, after V lost 1 base and J lost 10 bases. The CDR3 is 15 residues long. The CDR3 sequence is CASSQGQGAISPLHF. The CDR3 nucleotides are TGTGCCAGCAGCCAAGGACAGGGGGCAATATCACCCCTCCACTTT.

CDR3: CARSGRFGTGKVNQPQHF. The CDR3 nucleotides read TGTGCCAGAAGCGGACGGTTTGGGACAGGCAAAGTCAATCAGCCCCAGCATTTT. V usage is TRBV5-3 and J usage is TRBJ1-5, with 8 positions matching TRBD1. TRBV5-3 is identified as an open reading frame with a role that is uncertain. V lost 4 bases and J lost 3; bases outside the gene matches: 15. The CDR3 has 18 residues.

This clone came up once. This sequence joins TRBV28 and TRBJ1-1; tentatively, D is TRBD1 (5 bases). The CDR3 is 13 amino acids. Germline V lookup: CDR1 MDHEN, CDR2 SYDVKM. Trimming took off 7 bases at V and 2 bases at J, with 11 bases between the two ends. The CDR3 region is CASTMGTNTEAFF. The CDR3 DNA sequence: TGTGCCAGCACCATGGGGACTAACACTGAAGCTTTCTTT.

The chain carries TRBV3-1 (or the pseudogene TRBV3-2) and TRBJ1-2; 7 positions match TRBD1. The trim removed 3 bases at V and 7 bases at J, leaving 8 bases unmatched. In germline, CDR1 is LGHDT, CDR2 YNNKEL (reference sequence). The CDR3 has 14 residues. CDR3 coding DNA: TGTGCCAGCAGCCATAGTACAGGGGTTGGTGGCTACACCTTC. This gives the protein CASSHSTGVGGYTF.

The CDR3 sequence is CAWSSLSYEQYF. CDR3 DNA sequence: TGTGCCTGGAGCAGTCTTTCCTACGAGCAGTACTTC. The chain joins TRBV30 to TRBJ2-7; D is unclear. The CDR3 extends over 12 amino acids. Trimming took off 3 bases at V and 1 base at J, with 7 bases between the two ends. CDR1 and CDR2 from the germline V gene are GTSNPN and SVGIG (reference sequence).

The chain uses TRBV24-1 and TRBJ2-7, with 11 bases fitting TRBD1. Germline assignment: CDR1 KGHDR and CDR2 SFDVKD. The CDR3 totals 15 residues. The V gene end was trimmed by 5 bases and the J gene end by 5 bases; junction bases not matched to a gene: 7. CDR3 protein: CATSAKGTGGDEQYF. Written as DNA, the CDR3 is TGTGCCACCAGTGCTAAAGGGACAGGGGGGGACGAGCAGTACTTC.

In nucleotides, the CDR3 is TGTGCCAGCAGTCTCCGGGACAGCATGAACACTGAAGCTTTCTTT. Translation: CASSLRDSMNTEAFF. The V call is TRBV6-5, the J call TRBJ1-1; TRBD1 matches at 7 bases. Germline CDR1 reads MNHEY; CDR2 reads SVGAGI. Losses at the gene ends were 5 bases for V and 0 bases for J; bases not matched to a gene: 6. The CDR3 has 15 amino acids.